These 2 T cell receptor beta chains share one sample of origin, sequenced in a study of blood T cell repertoires in COVID-19. The table came from immunoSEQ multiplex PCR; TCRdb's copy has only in-frame clones and leaves some out. Counted here are 120,000 to 150,000 clones, 88% occurring once; the ten biggest clones make up approximately 2.4%. Material for sequencing was peripheral blood. The source of these receptors is a human donor in a cohort sampled during active COVID-19.

The chain links TRBV5-1 to TRBJ2-2; D call uncertain. The CDR3 has 12 amino acids. The V gene's germline CDR1 is SGHRS and CDR2 YFSETQ. The V end was cut by 4 bases, the J end by 3 bases, with 4 bases between. The CDR3 protein is CASSRDTGELFF. The CDR3 nucleotides read TGCGCCAGCAGCCGGGACACCGGGGAGCTGTTTTTT.

The V and J genes are TRBV5-1 and TRBJ2-5; D might be TRBD2 (6 bases). Germline V gives CDR1 SGHRS, CDR2 YFSETQ. The CDR3 runs to 15 residues. The V end lost 2 bases, the J end lost 6 bases, and 17 bases lay between the germline ends. The CDR3 spells CASSLIAVDLQTQYF. CDR3 nucleotides: TGCGCCAGCAGCTTAATAGCGGTCGATTTGCAGACCCAGTACTTC.